These 23 T cell receptor beta chains came from one sample sequenced in a study of T-cell memory formation after mild COVID-19. TCRdb reprocessed the 5' RACE reads with MiXCR, giving one entry per CDR3 protein. Of 290,000 or so distinct CDR3 sequences listed, roughly a fifth were seen once; the top ten hold under 25%. Material for sequencing was PBMCs or a T cell subset sorted from them (not recorded which). Every receptor here comes from a man aged 18 to 30 who had mild COVID-19 (a few samples of this study predate the infection). Cell type and time point are not known.

This clonotype turned up a few times. The chain employs TRBV19 and TRBJ2-7; D might be TRBD1 or TRBD2, each matching 5 bases. The CDR3 has 12 residues. CDR1 and CDR2 (germline): LNHDA, SQIVND (reference sequence). CDR3 loop: CAGAAGKDEQYV. In DNA form, the CDR3 reads TGTGCAGGGGCGGCGGGTAAGGACGAGCAGTACGTC.

The V call is TRBV24-1, the J call TRBJ1-2; D may be TRBD1 (6 bases). Germline assignment: CDR1 KGHDR and CDR2 SFDVKD. Trimming removed 4 bases from V and 4 bases from J, with 12 bases in between. The CDR3 loop spans 14 amino acids. DNA for the CDR3: TGTGCCACCAGTGACGGACAGTTCCCCTATGGCTACACCTTC. This encodes CATSDGQFPYGYTF.

This clonotype was found many times. The chain links TRBV5-1 to TRBJ2-5; 8 bases agree with TRBD2. The germline V gene encodes CDR1 SGHRS and CDR2 YFSETQ. The CDR3 covers 13 residues. J was trimmed by 5 bases and V by 6 bases; bases with no gene match: 6. CDR3 region: CASIPSGSETQYF. The CDR3 DNA follows: TGCGCCAGCATTCCTAGCGGGTCGGAGACCCAGTACTTC.

Only a few counts were recorded for this clonotype. The chain recombines TRBV20-1 with TRBJ1-2; a weak D match, TRBD1 (6 bases). Germline V CDR1 and CDR2: DFQATT, SNEGSKA (reference sequence). V was shortened by 1 base and J by 4 bases, with 7 bases between the two germline ends. This CDR3 is built from 12 residues. CDR3 coding DNA: TGCAGTGCTAGAGGGACAGCCTATGGCTACACCTTC. Translated, it gives CSARGTAYGYTF.

This clonotype was seen a few times. The chain uses TRBV5-1 and TRBJ2-5; 7 bases agree with TRBD2. CDR3 length: 14 residues. Germline lookup yields CDR1 SGHRS and CDR2 YFSETQ. V gave up 2 bases and J gave up 5 bases; unmatched junction bases: 6. CDR3 DNA: TGCGCCAGCAGCTTCGCTAGCGGAGGCGAGACCCAGTACTTC. Protein: CASSFASGGETQYF.

This clonotype was seen more than once but under ten times. The rearrangement joins TRBV27 to TRBJ1-6, with TRBD1 as a possible D gene (5 bases). Germline V CDR1 and CDR2: MNHEY, SMNVEV (reference sequence). The CDR3 runs 14 residues. The V gene lost 2 bases and the J gene lost 7 bases, with 9 bases spanning the gap. The CDR3 bases are TGTGCCAGCAGTTTAGTGACAGCAAATTCACCCCTCCACTTT. It translates to CASSLVTANSPLHF.

This clonotype has a single count. The V and J genes are TRBV6-2 or TRBV6-3 and TRBJ2-5, with 8 bases fitting TRBD1. The CDR3 contains 13 residues. Trimming took 10 bases from V and 6 from J; bases not matched to a gene: 10. Germline V gene lookup returns CDR1 MNHEY and CDR2 SVGEGT. In DNA, the CDR3 is TGTGCCACCATACAGGGGGTTTATCAGACCCAGTACTTC. This encodes CATIQGVYQTQYF.

CDR3 sequence (DNA): TGTGCCAGCACCACCCCCGGGGGGGGTGGCACTGAAGCTTTCTTT. As protein: CASTTPGGGGTEAFF. This rearrangement joins TRBV5-6 to TRBJ1-1, with a weak D call TRBD1 (5 bases). CDR3 size: 15 residues. The germline V and J ends were trimmed by 6 bases and 4 bases, with 19 bases remaining between them. The germline V gene encodes CDR1 SGHDT and CDR2 YYEEEE.

This clonotype was seen a handful of times. This chain uses TRBV2 with TRBJ1-5; TRBD1 matches at 8 bases. The CDR3 contains 14 residues. V lost 6 bases and J lost 6; bases outside the gene matches: 7. CDR1 and CDR2 (germline): SNHLY, FYNNEI. The CDR3 reads CASSPGQGSQPQHF. In nucleotides, the CDR3 is TGTGCCAGCAGCCCCGGACAGGGAAGTCAGCCCCAGCATTTT.

The CDR3 bases are TGCGCCAGCAGCCAAGATCTTTCACCGGGGACTGGAAACACCATATATTTT. The encoded protein is CASSQDLSPGTGNTIYF. The V and J genes are TRBV4-3 and TRBJ1-3; D call uncertain. Germline-derived CDR1 and CDR2 are LGHNA and YSLEER. Trimming left V 0 bases short and J 2 bases short, with 14 bases between. The CDR3 is made up of 17 amino acids.

This clonotype was seen a handful of times. V is TRBV6-2 or TRBV6-3 and J is TRBJ2-1; possible D gene TRBD1, 8 bases. Germline CDR1 reads MNHEY; CDR2 reads SVGEGT. V was shortened by 2 bases and J by 10 bases, with 27 bases between the two germline ends. This CDR3 has 18 amino acids. CDR3 sequence (DNA): TGTGCCAGCAGTTACGATAGAAGGACAGGGACTAAACGGGGCGAGCAGTTCTTC. Amino acid sequence: CASSYDRRTGTKRGEQFF.

This clonotype was recorded a few times. The J gene is TRBJ1-5, the V gene TRBV12-3 or TRBV12-4, with D uncertain. This CDR3 contains 13 residues. V dropped 3 bases and J dropped 9 bases, with 12 bases sitting between them. CDR3 DNA sequence: TGTGCCAGCAGTTTGTCGCCAACATGGCCCCAGCATTTT. Amino acid sequence: CASSLSPTWPQHF.

The chain recombines TRBV25-1 with TRBJ2-5, with D unresolved. Germline CDR1 reads MGHDK; CDR2 reads SYGVNS. The CDR3 is 12 residues long. Trimming took off 6 bases at V and 5 bases at J, with 10 bases between the two ends. This chain's CDR3 is CASRNLRETQYF. The CDR3 region has the DNA TGTGCCAGCAGAAACTTGAGGGAGACCCAGTACTTC. The whole variable domain, filled in from reference TRBV25-1 and TRBJ2-5, reads EADIYQTPRYLVIGTGKKITLECSQTMGHDKMYWYQQDPGMELHLIHYSYGVNSTEKGDLSSESTVSRIRTEHFPLTLESARPSHTSQYLCASRNLRETQYFGPGTRLLVL.

The chain employs TRBV24-1 and TRBJ2-7; D is unresolved. V lost 0 bases, J lost 2 bases, and 10 bases lay in between. CDR1 KGHDR and CDR2 SFDVKD come from the germline V gene. The CDR3 loop spans 15 amino acids. CDR3 in amino acids: CATSDLAHSPYEQYF. The CDR3 DNA reads as TGTGCCACCAGTGATTTGGCCCATAGCCCCTACGAGCAGTACTTC.

V and J are TRBV7-6 and TRBJ1-1; D is uncertain. Looked up from germline, CDR1 is SGHVS and CDR2 is FNYEAQ. The CDR3 extends over 14 amino acids. V lost 2 bases and J 1 base, leaving 8 bases between the germline ends. Written as DNA, the CDR3 is TGTGCCAGCAGCTTACTCCGAGGGAACACTGAAGCTTTCTTT. Translating it yields CASSLLRGNTEAFF. The variable domain in full, with the rest retrieved from reference TRBV7-6 and TRBJ1-1, is GAGVSQSPRYKVTKRGQDVALRCDPISGHVSLYWYRQALGQGPEFLTYFNYEAQQDKSGLPNDRFSAERPEGSISTLTIQRTEQRDSAMYRCASSLLRGNTEAFFGQGTRLTVV.

The rearrangement joins TRBV5-1 to TRBJ2-1; 8 bases line up with TRBD2. The CDR3 length is 17 residues. Germline CDR1 reads SGHRS; CDR2 reads YFSETQ. After removal of 3 bases from V and 4 bases from J, the junction contained 12 bases not matched to a gene. Here the CDR3 DNA reads TGCGCCAGCAGCTCACGACTCTGGGCGGGGGGATACAATGAGCAGTTCTTC. It is translated as CASSSRLWAGGYNEQFF.

As DNA, the CDR3 is TGTGCCAGCAGGAGGACAGTTGGCAATGAGCAGTTCTTC. This sequence encodes CASRRTVGNEQFF. The chain employs TRBV6-2 or TRBV6-3 and TRBJ2-1, with a tentative D call TRBD1 (6 bases). The CDR3 extends over 13 amino acids. Trimming cost V 6 bases and J 6 bases, with 12 bases left between them. Germline CDR1 MNHEY, CDR2 SVGEGT.

This clonotype was recorded once. This sequence joins TRBV18 and TRBJ1-3; no clear D gene. V was pared by 3 bases and J by 0 bases, with 18 bases between. Germline values: CDR1 KGHSH, CDR2 LQKENI. CDR3 size: 18 residues. The CDR3 coding sequence is TGTGCCAGCTCACCCCGCCCGGGTTTGGAGGGCTCTGGAAACACCATATATTTT. Its protein product is CASSPRPGLEGSGNTIYF.

V and J are TRBV7-8 and TRBJ1-1; the D gene is possibly TRBD1 (5 bases). The CDR3 contains 16 residues. V lost 4 bases and J lost 0, with 15 bases in between. CDR1 is SGHVS and CDR2 is FQNEAQ in the germline V gene. CDR3 sequence: CASSWNTGLLNTEAFF. CDR3 nucleotide sequence: TGTGCCAGCAGCTGGAACACGGGACTGTTGAACACTGAAGCTTTCTTT.

This clonotype has just a few counts. The chain has TRBV3-1 and TRBJ2-5; D perhaps matches TRBD1 (5 bases). CDR1 and CDR2 (germline): LGHDT, YNNKEL (reference sequence). CDR3 length: 12 residues. The V end was cut by 0 bases, the J end by 7 bases, with 6 bases between. As DNA, the CDR3 is TGTGCCAGCAGCCAAGATAGGGGGACCCAGTACTTC. It translates to CASSQDRGTQYF.

Many counts were recorded for this clonotype. The V call is TRBV6-1, the J call TRBJ2-7; D is ambiguous. The germline gives CDR1 MNHNS, CDR2 SASEGT. The CDR3 contains 13 residues. V lost 1 base and J lost 6, with 10 bases in between. CDR3 protein: CASSEGAVLEQYV. The CDR3 DNA is TGTGCCAGCAGTGAAGGGGCAGTCCTCGAGCAGTACGTC.

This clonotype was found a few times. The rearrangement joins TRBV7-2 to TRBJ2-3; 7 bases agree with TRBD2. Germline CDR1 reads SGHTA; CDR2 reads FQGNSA. CDR3 length equals 14 residues. Unmatched junction bases numbered 6, after V lost 3 bases and J lost 6 bases. This chain's CDR3 is CASSFTSVGDTQYF. In DNA form, the CDR3 reads TGTGCCAGCAGCTTTACTAGCGTGGGGGATACGCAGTATTTT.

The J gene is TRBJ2-6, the V gene TRBV7-9, with D perhaps TRBD1 (6 bases). The germline CDR1 and CDR2 sequences are SEHNR and FQNEAQ (reference sequence). The CDR3 runs 17 residues. Deletions cut 6 bases from V and 0 bases from J, with 15 bases between. The CDR3 region is CASRPGDRPSGANVLTF. As DNA, the CDR3 is TGTGCCAGCAGGCCAGGGGACCGGCCCTCTGGGGCCAACGTCCTGACTTTC.